These 22 T cell receptor beta chains came from one sample sequenced in a study of cytomegalovirus exposure and HLA in healthy donors. The PCR used 60 Vbeta and 13 Jbeta primers. This table comes from immunoSEQ multiplex PCR, and its TCRdb copy is limited to in-frame clones, with some not included. The table lists about 170,000 clones, roughly 80% of them singletons. The sample taken for sequencing was PBMCs. The receptors stem from a woman aged 18-29 years in good health and CMV-seronegative.

The V call is TRBV7-3, the J call TRBJ2-1; TRBD2 matches 12 bases. The ends lost 2 bases at V and 7 bases at J; junction bases unmatched: 3. Germline V lookup: CDR1 SGHTA, CDR2 FQGTGA. The CDR3 extends over 15 amino acids. This CDR3 reads CASSLLAGGPNEQFF. The CDR3 DNA is TGTGCCAGCAGCTTACTAGCGGGAGGGCCAAATGAGCAGTTCTTC.

This clone was recorded a few times. The rearrangement uses TRBV30 and TRBJ2-7; D is unresolved. V gave up 0 bases and J gave up 5 bases, with 8 bases separating them. Germline V gives CDR1 GTSNPN, CDR2 SVGIG (reference sequence). There are 12 residues in the CDR3. The CDR3 is CAWSVMSDEQYF. In DNA form, the CDR3 reads TGTGCCTGGAGTGTAATGAGCGACGAGCAGTACTTC.

The chain couples TRBV5-6 to TRBJ1-1, with unresolved D. Germline lookup yields CDR1 SGHDT and CDR2 YYEEEE. V lost 2 bases and J lost 6, with 11 bases in between. There are 13 residues in the CDR3. In DNA, the CDR3 is TGTGCCAGCAGCTTTAGGCGGCCCGCTGAAGCTTTCTTT. Its protein product is CASSFRRPAEAFF.

This chain connects TRBV6-1 to TRBJ1-1; tentative D call: TRBD1 (6 bases). Trimming left V 7 bases short and J 0 bases short, with 9 bases between. Germline V CDR1 and CDR2: MNHNS, SASEGT. CDR3 size: 13 residues. The CDR3 sequence is CASTQGLNTEAFF. CDR3 in DNA: TGTGCCAGCACCCAGGGGCTGAACACTGAAGCTTTCTTT.

This clone was seen only a few times. The chain carries TRBV5-1 and TRBJ2-3; the D is unclear. Germline-derived CDR1 and CDR2 are SGHRS and YFSETQ. With 5 bases removed from V and 5 bases from J, the gap between germline ends came to 6 bases. The CDR3 is made up of 11 amino acids. In DNA form, the CDR3 reads TGCGCCAGCAGTTTCGGAGATACGCAGTATTTT. Translated: CASSFGDTQYF.

This chain uses TRBV7-9 with TRBJ1-5; perhaps TRBD1 as D (5 bases). Looked up from germline, CDR1 is SEHNR and CDR2 is FQNEAQ (reference sequence). V lost 4 bases and J 2 bases, leaving 18 bases between the germline ends. The CDR3 has 17 amino acids. DNA for the CDR3: TGTGCCAGCAGCTCCCAGGTAGCGTCGGGGGGCAATCAGCCCCAGCATTTT. This codes for CASSSQVASGGNQPQHF.

The J gene is TRBJ1-4, the V gene TRBV6-1, with TRBD1 as a possible D gene (5 bases). CDR1 is MNHNS and CDR2 is SASEGT in the germline V gene. This CDR3 spans 16 amino acids. V gave up 0 bases and J gave up 4 bases, with 12 bases separating them. The DNA for the CDR3 is TGTGCCAGCAGTGAAGCCATAGACAGCAGTAATGAAAAACTGTTTTTT. As protein: CASSEAIDSSNEKLFF.

The chain employs TRBV1 and TRBJ2-7; the D segment call TRBD2 is taken from the table without a DNA check. TRBV1 is reported as a pseudogene. The CDR3 is made up of 18 amino acids. DNA for the CDR3: TGCACCAGCAGCCAAGCTCCCGCCAATAGCGGACGAACCTACGAGCAGTACTTC. Translated, it gives CTSSQAPANSGRTYEQYF.

The V call is TRBV5-4, the J call TRBJ2-7, with 9 bases fitting TRBD1. Germline-derived CDR1 and CDR2 are SGHNT and YYREEE (reference sequence). This CDR3 is built from 15 residues. Losses at the gene ends were 0 bases for V and 7 bases for J; bases not matched to a gene: 8. CDR3 sequence (DNA): TGTGCCAGCAGCTTGGGCGGGACAGGGAGTATGGAGCAGTACTTC. As protein: CASSLGGTGSMEQYF.

The chain uses TRBV5-1 and TRBJ2-5; TRBD1 matches at 8 bases. Per germline, CDR1 SGHRS and CDR2 YFSETQ. V lost 4 bases to trimming and J lost 0 bases; unmatched junction nucleotides: 8. CDR3 length equals 16 residues. CDR3: CASSARGQAYQETQYF. In nucleotides, the CDR3 is TGCGCCAGCAGCGCGAGGGGACAGGCGTACCAAGAGACCCAGTACTTC. Drawing the rest from reference TRBV5-1 and TRBJ2-5, the complete variable domain is KAGVTQTPRYLIKTRGQQVTLSCSPISGHRSVSWYQQTPGQGLQFLFEYFSETQRNKGNFPGRFSGRQFSNSRSEMNVSTLELGDSALYLCASSARGQAYQETQYFGPGTRLLVL.

This chain links TRBV5-1 with TRBJ1-2; TRBD1 aligns across 8 bases. CDR1 is SGHRS and CDR2 is YFSETQ in the germline V gene. This CDR3 is built from 19 residues. J lost 4 bases, V lost 4 bases, and 21 bases had no gene match. CDR3 protein: CASSPRSGTGFYYSYGYTF. The CDR3 DNA is TGCGCCAGCAGCCCACGGTCCGGGACAGGATTTTACTATAGCTATGGCTACACCTTC. The full variable domain, with the rest looked up from reference TRBV5-1 and TRBJ1-2, is KAGVTQTPRYLIKTRGQQVTLSCSPISGHRSVSWYQQTPGQGLQFLFEYFSETQRNKGNFPGRFSGRQFSNSRSEMNVSTLELGDSALYLCASSPRSGTGFYYSYGYTFGSGTRLTVV.

The gene calls are TRBV29-1 and TRBJ2-2; D is perhaps TRBD1 (5 bases). CDR1 is SQVTM and CDR2 is ANQGSEA in the germline V gene. The CDR3 spans 13 residues. V was pared by 5 bases and J by 7 bases, with 14 bases between. The CDR3 protein is CSVHISGNGELFF. DNA of the CDR3: TGCAGCGTTCACATATCAGGGAACGGGGAGCTGTTTTTT.

CDR3 loop: CAWSDLAGLEETQYF. CDR3 nucleotide sequence: TGTGCCTGGAGTGACCTAGCGGGACTAGAAGAGACCCAGTACTTC. The rearrangement links TRBV30 to TRBJ2-5; 9 bases are shared with TRBD2. Germline CDR1 is GTSNPN and CDR2 is SVGIG (reference sequence). Unmatched junction bases numbered 6, after V lost 1 base and J lost 3 bases. This CDR3 is built from 15 residues.

This chain connects TRBV4-3 to TRBJ2-7; 8 bases align to TRBD2. The CDR3 is 16 residues long. Per the germline V gene, CDR1 is LGHNA and CDR2 is YSLEER. Trimming at V came to 4 bases and at J to 5 bases, leaving 13 bases not matched to a gene. Written as DNA, the CDR3 is TGCGCCAGCAGCCGCGAACCCAGCGGGAGAGTACACGAGCAGTACTTC. This sequence encodes CASSREPSGRVHEQYF.

The chain combines TRBV5-4 with TRBJ2-1; 7 nucleotides agree with TRBD2. This CDR3 spans 15 amino acids. Trimming removed 5 bases from V and 5 bases from J; junction bases left unmatched: 10. In germline, CDR1 is SGHNT, CDR2 YYREEE (reference sequence). CDR3: CASRVGGWENNEQFF. DNA for the CDR3: TGTGCCAGCAGGGTGGGAGGGTGGGAGAACAATGAGCAGTTCTTC.

V usage is TRBV7-2 and J usage is TRBJ1-1; a possible D gene is TRBD1 (6 bases). CDR3 size: 15 residues. The V gene lost 5 bases and the J gene lost 0 bases, with 13 bases spanning the gap. Germline V CDR1 and CDR2: SGHTA, FQGNSA. The CDR3: CASSRTVTLNTEAFF. For the CDR3, the DNA is TGTGCCAGCAGCCGGACAGTGACTTTGAACACTGAAGCTTTCTTT.

As for this clone: A junction boundary mismatches the germline segment, possibly from a read error. This chain links TRBV7-9 with TRBJ2-3, with 11 nucleotides matching TRBD2. Germline V gene sequence: CDR1 SEHNR, CDR2 FQNEAQ (reference sequence). The CDR3 runs to 16 residues. CDR3 nucleotides: TGTTCCAGCAGCTCGGGACTAGCGGTTAGCACAGATACGCAGTATTTT. Amino acids: CSSSSGLAVSTDTQYF.

The rearrangement joins TRBV28 to TRBJ2-3, with unresolved D. There are 13 residues in the CDR3. The ends were cut back, 4 bases at V and 3 bases at J, with 8 bases in the middle. Germline CDR1 MDHEN, CDR2 SYDVKM. DNA for the CDR3: TGTGCCAGCAGTTCCCCGTTAACAGATACGCAGTATTTT. Amino acid sequence: CASSSPLTDTQYF.

The J gene is TRBJ2-3, the V gene TRBV5-6; 8 bases are shared with TRBD1. Per the germline V gene, CDR1 is SGHDT and CDR2 is YYEEEE. The CDR3 sequence is 16 residues long. The V and J ends lost 2 bases and 0 bases, in that order; junction bases with no gene match: 5. The CDR3 DNA reads as TGTGCCAGCAGCTTTCAGACAGGGGTCAGCACAGATACGCAGTATTTT. Protein sequence: CASSFQTGVSTDTQYF.

This clone came up once. The V and J genes are TRBV18 and TRBJ2-7, with 7 bases aligning to TRBD1. Germline loops: CDR1 KGHSH, CDR2 LQKENI. V gave up 3 bases and J gave up 2 bases; unmatched junction bases: 7. The length of the CDR3 is 15 residues. Here the CDR3 reads CASSPSGTVTYEQYF. In nucleotides, the CDR3 is TGTGCCAGCTCACCGTCCGGGACAGTAACCTACGAGCAGTACTTC.

The rearrangement links TRBV5-4 to TRBJ2-5, with TRBD2 identical over 11 bases. This CDR3 contains 15 residues. Germline CDR1 reads SGHNT; CDR2 reads YYREEE (reference sequence). Trimming removed 2 bases from V and 5 bases from J; junction bases left unmatched: 5. Here the CDR3 DNA reads TGTGCCAGCAGCTTTAGCGGGAGGGCCGGTGAGACCCAGTACTTC. Translation gives CASSFSGRAGETQYF.

The chain has TRBV19 and TRBJ2-3; TRBD2 agrees at 14 bases. This CDR3 is 20 amino acids long. V shed 1 base, J shed 4 bases, and the junction held 13 bases outside the gene matches. Germline CDR1 LNHDA, CDR2 SQIVND (reference sequence). CDR3 in DNA: TGTGCCAGTAGTATAGGATCTCCCCTGGGGACTAGCGGGAGACCAGATACGCAGTATTTT. Its translation is CASSIGSPLGTSGRPDTQYF.